This T cell receptor (beta chain) was sequenced in a study of cytotoxic CD8 clonotypes in ibrutinib-treated CLL. This clone was picked up a small number of times. Profiling relied on immunoSEQ multiplex PCR, and the TCRdb table lists in-frame clones only, not all of them. The sample gives 90,000 to 150,000 clones, more than 55% of which show up once; 37% is in the top ten. Germline CDR1 and CDR2: SGHTA and FQGTGA. Deletions cut 5 bases from V and 1 base from J, with 11 bases between. CDR3 length equals 14 residues. The material was PBMCs, obtained after 24 months of ibrutinib treatment. The V and J genes are TRBV7-3 and TRBJ2-5; D is possibly TRBD1 (6 bases). This receptor was obtained from a human donor with chronic lymphocytic leukemia. CDR3 sequence (DNA): TGTGCCAGCAGCCCAGGGACATTCCAAGAGACCCAGTACTTC. It translates to CASSPGTFQETQYF. Using reference TRBV7-3 and TRBJ2-5 for the parts outside the CDR3, the full variable domain is GAGVSQTPSNKVTEKGKYVELRCDPISGHTALYWYRQSLGQGPEFLIYFQGTGAADDSGLPNDRFFAVRPEGSVSTLKIQRTERGDSAVYLCASSPGTFQETQYFGPGTRLLVL.